The present T cell receptor (beta chain) was sequenced within a study of blood T cell repertoires in COVID-19 (dated by TCRdb to about 2020). Some background on the complete study: Samples covering the acute and convalescent phases of COVID-19 were provided by collaborators in the United States, Italy and Spain. The dataset comprised deeply sampled blood TCRbeta repertoires from subjects exposed to, actively infected with, or recovered from COVID-19. A de-identified subject ID, COVID-19 status, age in years and sex were almost always included in the sample metadata. The prospective study material was composed of cDNA or gDNA derived from T cells, B-cell-depleted T cells, or PBMCs. Where available, HLA class I and class II types were obtained from metadata supplied by the sample provider rather than from assay-based typing. Samples came from the ongoing ImmuneRACE study (first 160 participants) plus 1,254 subjects from 6 global collaborators. The repertoires were made available in a free public database intended to serve as a resource for research on the immune response to SARS-CoV-2.

Concerning this clone: This clone's antigen is unknown. No base quality values were provided; no much bigger clone lies one nucleotide off.

The CDR3 starts with the cysteine, ends with the phenylalanine, and has 15 residues. Solely the CDR3 DNA is kept, with 45 bases framed from the first base. The germline V gene supplies CDR1 SGHRS and CDR2 YFSETQ. Relative to germline, V is 0 bases shorter and J is 4 bases shorter, with 13 bases between their ends. TCRbeta CDR3 regions were amplified from genomic DNA using the immunoSEQ Assay, a bias-controlled multiplex PCR. In the paper's pipeline: Nucleated cell counts per sample were estimated from amplification of reference gene primers within the assay. Sequence reads were collapsed and filtered to measure the absolute abundance of every unique TCRbeta CDR3 rearrangement. For each sample, productive Simpson clonality was calculated by taking the square root of Simpson's diversity index across productive rearrangements. TCRdb mirrors the immuneACCESS table, restricted to in-frame sequences. Some clones are absent from its copies; in checked studies, under half trace to an unresolved V gene, and the reason for the others is unknown. The DNA gave D and trimming, while V, J and clone size come from that table. This sample holds 150,000 to 160,000 clones; approximately 86% were observed only once. The ten largest clonotypes hold 2% to 3% of the sample.

Summary of the overall study and its limitations: How much clinical and demographic metadata was included differed by source and by participant, and the metadata was provided uncurated.

Collaborating institutions collected whole blood in K2EDTA tubes following their own protocols. For TCRbeta analysis, collaborator samples were shipped as frozen whole blood, as isolated PBMCs, or as DNA extracted from either sample type. What was sequenced was peripheral blood. The chain is encoded by TRBV5-1 joined to TRBJ2-5, with TRBD1 as a weak D call on 5 bases. The sequence came from a woman in her 70s with acute or convalescent COVID-19. The bases read TGCGCCAGCAGCTTGGCAGGGAAGATGACAGAGACCCAGTACTTC. Its translation is CASSLAGKMTETQYF.